Given below is one TCR beta chain in context. The antigen is undetermined. This sample is part of a study of CD4 T cells in relation to SARS-CoV-2 and coronaviruses. Study-wide results and caveats: No donor gave both pre-pandemic and post-infection samples. No crossreactivity against non-spike viral proteins was tested here.

CD4+ T cells from unexposed donors were obtained before the COVID-19 pandemic (2011-2018). Naive and memory CD4+ T cells came from enriched cryopreserved PBMCs. The assay was immunoSEQ multiplex PCR, and TCRdb's table has in-frame clones only and misses some. Found here are about 70,000 clones, about 90% of them singletons; the top ten hold about 1.6%. Germline V gene sequence: CDR1 LNHNV, CDR2 YYDKDF (reference sequence). The V gene lost 0 bases and the J gene lost 10 bases, with 12 bases spanning the gap. This CDR3 comprises 13 residues. Sequencing input: memory CD4+ T cells from PBMCs. This chain uses TRBV15 with TRBJ1-1; D gene unclear. The clonotype comes from a human donor in good health. CDR3 region: CATSRDKRLVAFF. The CDR3 nucleotides read TGTGCCACCAGCAGAGATAAAAGGCTTGTAGCTTTCTTT.